Shown below are 20 T cell receptor beta chains from a single sample sequenced in a study of technical replicates of blood from a few donors. Assay used: immunoSEQ multiplex PCR; TCRdb lists only in-frame clones, some missing. The table records roughly 80,000 clones, around 93% of them present only once. Sample: T cells isolated from PBMCs. The receptors derive from a human donor in good health.

The rearrangement joins TRBV5-6 to TRBJ1-4; no clear D gene. Trimming removed 1 base from V and 2 bases from J, with 6 bases in between. The CDR3 is 14 amino acids. CDR1 and CDR2 from the germline V gene are SGHDT and YYEEEE. CDR3 in DNA: TGTGCCAGCAGCTTGCTTCCCACTAATGAAAAACTGTTTTTT. It encodes CASSLLPTNEKLFF.

The V gene is TRBV15, the J gene TRBJ2-3; 10 bases agree with TRBD1. After removal of 1 base from V and 2 bases from J, the junction contained 3 bases not matched to a gene. The CDR3 loop spans 16 amino acids. CDR1 is LNHNV and CDR2 is YYDKDF in the germline V gene (reference sequence). Written as DNA, the CDR3 is TGTGCCACCAGCAGAGGGGACAGGGGATACACAGATACGCAGTATTTT. Translated, it gives CATSRGDRGYTDTQYF.

The chain couples TRBV5-1 to TRBJ2-7; 9 nucleotides match TRBD1. Germline V gene lookup returns CDR1 SGHRS and CDR2 YFSETQ. CDR3 length equals 15 residues. Losses at the gene ends were 5 bases for V and 5 bases for J; bases not matched to a gene: 11. The CDR3 region is CASRSSGQGYHEQYF. The CDR3 DNA reads as TGCGCCAGCAGATCATCGGGACAGGGCTACCACGAGCAGTACTTC.

The chain carries TRBV9 and TRBJ1-1; no clear D gene. Trimming removed 0 bases at V and 1 base at J, with 4 bases between. Germline-derived CDR1 and CDR2 are SGDLS and YYNGEE. The CDR3 length is 13 residues. The CDR3 DNA reads as TGTGCCAGCAGCGTAGCTACGAACACTGAAGCTTTCTTT. This gives the protein CASSVATNTEAFF.

The rearrangement joins TRBV14 to TRBJ1-1, with 7 bases matching TRBD1. Germline V gene lookup returns CDR1 SGHDN and CDR2 FVKESK. Losses at the gene ends were 4 bases for V and 2 bases for J; bases not matched to a gene: 16. This CDR3 is 18 amino acids long. CDR3 nucleotide sequence: TGTGCCAGCAGCCGTATTAGGGGGCAGGGCGGGTCAAACACTGAAGCTTTCTTT. Its protein is CASSRIRGQGGSNTEAFF.

This rearrangement joins TRBV11-1 to TRBJ2-7; the D gene is possibly TRBD2 (5 bases). The CDR3 is 12 residues long. Trimming removed 2 bases from V and 5 bases from J, with 7 bases in between. Germline CDR1 is SGHAT and CDR2 is FQDESV (reference sequence). CDR3 sequence: CASSLTGNEQYF. The DNA of the CDR3 is TGTGCCAGCAGCTTAACGGGAAACGAGCAGTACTTC.

The V call is TRBV29-1, the J call TRBJ1-2; TRBD1 might be the D (5 bases). The CDR3 has 14 amino acids. Germline CDR1 and CDR2: SQVTM and ANQGSEA. The V and J ends lost 6 bases and 5 bases respectively, with 19 bases between them. CDR3 protein: CSVQRGAGGYGYTF. The DNA of the CDR3 is TGCAGCGTCCAGCGCGGGGCAGGCGGTTATGGCTACACCTTC.

This clone came up once. The chain couples TRBV19 to TRBJ2-4; a possible D gene is TRBD2 (6 bases). CDR3 length: 17 amino acids. CDR1 and CDR2 (germline): LNHDA, SQIVND (reference sequence). The V gene lost 5 bases and the J gene lost 0 bases, with 17 bases spanning the gap. The CDR3 sequence is CASSPYAQGLAKNIQYF. Here the CDR3 DNA reads TGTGCCAGTAGTCCATATGCGCAGGGACTAGCCAAAAACATTCAGTACTTC.

This chain links TRBV18 with TRBJ2-7; 11 bases align to TRBD1. CDR3 length equals 15 residues. From germline, CDR1 is KGHSH and CDR2 LQKENI. With 5 bases clipped from V and 5 bases from J, the junction kept 8 bases outside the gene matches. The CDR3 spells CASSAGQGATDEQYF. The CDR3 DNA follows: TGTGCCAGCTCAGCCGGACAGGGGGCGACCGACGAGCAGTACTTC.

V and J are TRBV10-1 and TRBJ1-2; D is unclear. The V gene's germline CDR1 is WNHNN and CDR2 SYGVQD (reference sequence). The CDR3 runs 14 residues. The V and J ends lost 5 bases and 4 bases respectively, with 14 bases between them. The CDR3 DNA reads TGCGCCAGCAGTCCGTTTGAGGCGTCCTATGGCTACACCTTC. This translates into CASSPFEASYGYTF.

This clone was detected only once. The rearrangement joins TRBV28 to TRBJ1-1; TRBD1 aligns across 11 bases. The germline gives CDR1 MDHEN, CDR2 SYDVKM. This CDR3 has 16 residues. The J segment lost 5 bases and the V segment lost 6 bases, leaving 11 bases of the junction unmatched. The CDR3 loop reads CASSTGQGAPMTEAFF. The DNA for the CDR3 is TGTGCCAGCAGCACAGGACAGGGGGCTCCGATGACTGAAGCTTTCTTT.

The genes are TRBV7-9 and TRBJ1-2, with D possibly being TRBD1 (5 bases). The CDR3 sequence is 13 residues long. Deletions cut 5 bases from V and 6 bases from J, with 13 bases between. Germline values: CDR1 SEHNR, CDR2 FQNEAQ (reference sequence). The CDR3 loop is CASSQAGRDGYTF. The CDR3, as DNA: TGTGCCAGCAGCCAAGCAGGGAGGGATGGCTACACCTTC.

The chain employs TRBV27 and TRBJ2-3, with a tentative D call TRBD2 (6 bases). The V gene's germline CDR1 is MNHEY and CDR2 SMNVEV (reference sequence). The CDR3 contains 17 residues. V lost 1 base, J lost 3 bases, and 17 bases lay in between. In nucleotides, the CDR3 is TGTGCCAGCAGTTTATGGGGCGGAGGGGCTGGAACAGATACGCAGTATTTT. It specifies CASSLWGGGAGTDTQYF.

The rearrangement uses TRBV4-2 and TRBJ2-7, with 11 positions matching TRBD1. CDR1 is LGHNA, CDR2 YNFKEQ, per germline. Losses at the gene ends were 0 bases for V and 5 bases for J; bases not matched to a gene: 9. This CDR3 has 17 residues. CDR3 sequence reads: CASSQDSRTGGFHEQYF. As DNA, the CDR3 is TGTGCCAGCAGCCAAGACAGTAGGACAGGGGGCTTCCACGAGCAGTACTTC.

This clone turned up a few times. The CDR3 DNA follows: TGTGCCAGCAGTCCTATATACCGGACAGTCTATGGCTACACCTTC. Translated, it gives CASSPIYRTVYGYTF. The chain is built from TRBV28 and TRBJ1-2; possibly TRBD1 for D (6 bases). V shed 5 bases and J shed 4 bases, with 17 bases lying between them. This CDR3 has 15 amino acids. CDR1 is MDHEN and CDR2 is SYDVKM in the germline V gene.

A single count supports this clone. The chain is built from TRBV30 and TRBJ2-3; 7 nucleotides align to TRBD1. The CDR3 covers 17 residues. The trim removed 3 bases at V and 1 base at J, leaving 13 bases unmatched. Germline CDR1 GTSNPN, CDR2 SVGIG (reference sequence). The CDR3 DNA follows: TGTGCCTGGAGGACAGGGTTTTCAAAATCGGGCACAGATACGCAGTATTTT. This encodes CAWRTGFSKSGTDTQYF.

The chain carries TRBV7-2 and TRBJ2-1, with 7 bases fitting TRBD1. The CDR3 has 16 amino acids. V lost 5 bases to trimming and J lost 2 bases; unmatched junction nucleotides: 9. Germline CDR1 reads SGHTA; CDR2 reads FQGNSA. CDR3 in DNA: TGTGCCAGCAGCCGCGCCGGGACAGATACCTACAATGAGCAGTTCTTC. Residues: CASSRAGTDTYNEQFF.

The chain employs TRBV18 and TRBJ1-5; D perhaps matches TRBD1 (5 bases). Trimming removed 3 bases at V and 4 bases at J, with 10 bases between. The CDR3 has 14 amino acids. Germline V gene lookup returns CDR1 KGHSH and CDR2 LQKENI. The CDR3 region has the DNA TGTGCCAGCTCACCGGGGGGGGAGAATCAGCCCCAGCATTTT. It specifies CASSPGGENQPQHF.

This chain links TRBV7-9 with TRBJ2-6; no clear D gene. Germline assignment: CDR1 SEHNR and CDR2 FQNEAQ (reference sequence). This CDR3 has 12 residues. The ends were cut back, 3 bases at V and 7 bases at J, with 4 bases in the middle. This chain's CDR3 is CASSFRANVLTF. The CDR3 region has the DNA TGTGCCAGCAGCTTTCGTGCCAACGTCCTGACTTTC.

This chain joins TRBV4-1 and TRBJ2-5; the match to TRBD2 covers 10 bases. The CDR3 loop spans 15 amino acids. The V segment lost 3 bases and the J segment 3 bases; nucleotides outside the gene matches: 4. CDR1 is MGHRA, CDR2 YSYEKL, per germline. CDR3 bases: TGCGCCAGCAGCCATCCCGGACTAGCGGAAGAGACCCAGTACTTC. Translation gives CASSHPGLAEETQYF.